The sequence of this T cell receptor beta chain was determined in a study of T cell changes during pregnancy in multiple sclerosis. This table comes from immunoSEQ multiplex PCR, and its TCRdb copy is limited to in-frame clones, with some not included. The profile shows about 40,000 clones, roughly 90% of them singletons. Trimming at V came to 4 bases and at J to 7 bases, leaving 6 bases not matched to a gene. The CDR3 is 14 amino acids. Germline V gene data show CDR1 as MNHEY and CDR2 as SMNVEV (reference sequence). The V and J genes are TRBV27 and TRBJ2-2; 7 bases map to TRBD2. This clonotype was sampled from a female donor with multiple sclerosis, enrolled in a pregnancy study. This sample comprised CD8+ T cells from peripheral blood mononuclear cells, obtained before pregnancy. This CDR3 reads CASSSGLVVGELFF. The CDR3 coding sequence is TGTGCCAGCAGTTCAGGACTAGTTGTCGGGGAGCTGTTTTTT.